The present entry profiles one T cell receptor (beta chain) with its context. The CDR3 runs to 14 residues. The V gene's germline CDR1 is SGHTA and CDR2 FQGNSA. The V gene end was trimmed by 3 bases and the J gene end by 8 bases; junction bases not matched to a gene: 5. In the source study's methods: Estimated nucleated cell counts came from reference gene primer amplification. Profiling relied on immunoSEQ multiplex PCR, and the TCRdb table lists in-frame clones only, not all of them. Clone size and the V and J calls come from that table; the DNA yielded D and trimming. The repertoire holds under 95,000 clones, roughly 82% seen once, with 8.5% to 14% in the top ten. The data were taken from a study of blood T cell repertoires in COVID-19. Study-level background: Samples taken during acute and convalescent COVID-19 were collected in the United States, Italy and Spain. PBMCs, B-cell-depleted T cells, or T cells were the source of the cDNA or gDNA that made up the material.

The receptor was isolated from a man in his forties or fifties with acute or convalescent COVID-19. The specimen was peripheral blood. J is TRBJ1-5 and V is TRBV7-2; 9 positions match TRBD1. CDR3 sequence: CASSLDRGTKPQHF. In DNA form, the CDR3 reads TGTGCCAGCAGCTTGGACAGGGGTACAAAGCCCCAGCATTTT.